This paragraph reports one T cell receptor (beta chain). Libraries targeted TCR beta using 5' RACE with UMIs. Methods used by the authors: Functional CDR3 beta clonotypes numbered about 2,600 to 18,000 per TCR beta library. TCRdb re-called the 5' RACE reads; one entry per CDR3 protein, DNA not given. These V and J calls originate from TCRdb's pipeline instead of the authors' own analysis. Its table lists around 3,500 distinct CDR3 sequences. Total CD8+ T cells were enriched by negative magnetic separation. Germline CDR1 reads MNHEY; CDR2 reads SVGAGI. CDR3 size: 16 residues. The sample is drawn from a study of human CD8 memory T cell subsets.

This sequence originates from a human donor in good health. The sequenced material came from CD8+ effector memory T cells (TEM) sorted from PBMCs. The subset was: effector memory CD8 T cells, CCR7- CD45RO+ CD95+. This chain connects TRBV6-5 to TRBJ2-2. CDR3 in amino acids: CASSYSVSINTGELFF.